This record covers a single T cell receptor (beta chain). Antigen specificity is unknown. The same CDR3 is also encoded by other DNA sequences in this sample. This entry is derived from a study of PD-1 blockade in classical Hodgkin lymphoma. Study-level findings and limits: After ASCT, patients who started nivolumab under 1 year later were excluded. Healthy donors were reported to have higher baseline TCR diversity than newly diagnosed patients.

Sequencing was performed with immunoSEQ multiplex PCR; in TCRdb, only in-frame clones are kept and a portion is missing. The sample has just over 60,000 clones; 88% are singletons. Relapses following autologous stem cell transplantation were seen in all patients, with brentuximab vedotin exposure varying. Complete response, partial response or progressive disease was recorded as best response. The source is a human donor with classical Hodgkin lymphoma. The sequencing used peripheral blood mononuclear cells (PBMCs), collected at baseline.

CDR3 sequence reads: CAISGGETQYF. DNA of the CDR3: TGTGCCATCAGTGGGGGGGAGACCCAGTACTTC. The chain combines TRBV10-3 with TRBJ2-5, with D perhaps assigned TRBD1 or TRBD2 (5 bases each). Per germline, CDR1 ENHRY and CDR2 SYGVKD. The CDR3 extends over 11 amino acids. Trimming pared 4 bases from V and 5 bases from J, leaving 5 bases between.